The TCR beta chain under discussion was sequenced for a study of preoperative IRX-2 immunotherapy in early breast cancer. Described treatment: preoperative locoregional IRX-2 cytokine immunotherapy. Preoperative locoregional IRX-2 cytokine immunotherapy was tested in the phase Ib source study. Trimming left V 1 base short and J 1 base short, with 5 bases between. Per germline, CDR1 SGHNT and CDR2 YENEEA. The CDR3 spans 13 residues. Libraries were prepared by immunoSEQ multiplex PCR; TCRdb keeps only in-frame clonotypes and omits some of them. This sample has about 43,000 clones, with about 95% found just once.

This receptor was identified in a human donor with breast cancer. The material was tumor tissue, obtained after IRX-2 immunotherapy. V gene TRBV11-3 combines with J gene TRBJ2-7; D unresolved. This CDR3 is CASSLGFSYEQYF. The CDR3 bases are TGTGCCAGCAGCTTAGGATTTTCCTACGAGCAGTACTTC. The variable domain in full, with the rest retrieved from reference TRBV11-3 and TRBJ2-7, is EAGVVQSPRYKIIEKKQPVAFWCNPISGHNTLYWYLQNLGQGPELLIRYENEEAVDDSQLPKDRFSAERLKGVDSTLKIQPAELGDSAVYLCASSLGFSYEQYFGPGTRLTVT.